This TCR beta chain was retrieved from a study of PD-1 blockade in classical Hodgkin lymphoma. Study results and caveats: Significant TCR diversity gains by C4D1 occurred in CD4+ but not CD8+ cells. Reports indicated that newly diagnosed patients had lower baseline TCR diversity than healthy donors did.

A remark on this clone: The antigen is unknown.

Only in-frame clones appear in the TCRdb table, and some are missing; sequencing was by immunoSEQ multiplex PCR. Counted here are more than 75,000 clones, 85% to 95% occurring once; the ten biggest clones make up 2%. This sample's time point: cycle 4 day 1 (C4D1), after less than seven weeks of nivolumab. Each of the patients experienced relapse following autologous stem cell transplantation, and their brentuximab vedotin exposure differed. Trimming cost V 2 bases and J 4 bases, with 14 bases left between them. The germline V gene encodes CDR1 MNHEY and CDR2 SVGAGI. The CDR3 length is 15 residues. The chain couples TRBV6-5 to TRBJ1-2, with D tentatively TRBD1 (5 bases). This sequence was found in a human donor with classical Hodgkin lymphoma. The sample in question was peripheral blood mononuclear cells (PBMCs), obtained before the fourth cycle of nivolumab. CDR3 sequence reads: CASSYPSRGLYGYTF. The DNA of the CDR3 is TGTGCCAGCAGTTACCCGAGCCGGGGCCTCTATGGCTACACCTTC.